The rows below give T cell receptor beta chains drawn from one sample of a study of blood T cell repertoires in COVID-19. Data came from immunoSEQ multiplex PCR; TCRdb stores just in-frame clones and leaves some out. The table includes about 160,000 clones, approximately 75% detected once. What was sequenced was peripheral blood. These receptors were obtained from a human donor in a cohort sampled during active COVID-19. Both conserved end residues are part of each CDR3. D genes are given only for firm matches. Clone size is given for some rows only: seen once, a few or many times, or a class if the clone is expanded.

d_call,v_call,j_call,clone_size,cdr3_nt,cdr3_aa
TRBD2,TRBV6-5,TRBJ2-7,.,TGTGCCAGCAGTTCTAGCGGGACCGAAGACTACGAGCAGTACTTC,CASSSSGTEDYEQYF
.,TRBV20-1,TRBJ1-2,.,TGCAGTGCTAGTTCCGTCGGGGGATATGGCTACACCTTC,CSASSVGGYGYTF
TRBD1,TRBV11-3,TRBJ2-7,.,TGTGCCAGCAGCAAAGGGACAGGGAGCTCCTACGAGCAGTACTTC,CASSKGTGSSYEQYF
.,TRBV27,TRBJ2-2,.,TGTGCCTCTACTTTGCCCGGGGAGCTGTTTTTT,CASTLPGELFF
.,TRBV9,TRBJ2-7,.,TGTGCCAGCAGCCCTCCACGGTGGCAGGCGTACTCCTACGAGCAGTACTTC,CASSPPRWQAYSYEQYF
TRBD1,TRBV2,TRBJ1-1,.,TGTGCCAGCAGCCACAGGACAGGGCGGACTGAAGCTTTCTTT,CASSHRTGRTEAFF
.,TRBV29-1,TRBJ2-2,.,TGCAGCGTTGCGGGGGTTACCGGGGAGCTGTTTTTT,CSVAGVTGELFF
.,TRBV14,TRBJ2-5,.,TGTGCCAGCAGCCAAGATGGGGACGGGAGTCAAGAGACCCAGTACTTC,CASSQDGDGSQETQYF
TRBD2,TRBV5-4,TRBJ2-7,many,TGTGCCAGCAGCCCCCCGCGGGCTAGCGGTTACGAGCAGTACTTC,CASSPPRASGYEQYF
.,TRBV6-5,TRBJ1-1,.,TGTGCCAGCAGACCCTACAGGGAGTCTTCTGAAGCTTTCTTT,CASRPYRESSEAFF
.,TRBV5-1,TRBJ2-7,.,TGCGCCAGCAGCTTGGTACTGGGCAGGCAGTACGAGCAGTACTTC,CASSLVLGRQYEQYF
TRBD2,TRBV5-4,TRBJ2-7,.,TGTGCCAGCAGCCCACTAGCGGGGGGCTCCTCCTACGAGCAGTACTTC,CASSPLAGGSSYEQYF
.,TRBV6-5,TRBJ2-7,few,TGTGCCAGCCTAAGGGAGACAGGCGGCCCCGAGCAGTACTTC,CASLRETGGPEQYF
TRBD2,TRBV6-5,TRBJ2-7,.,TGTGCCAGCAGTTCGAAAGCGGGAGTGAGGAACGAGCAGTACTTC,CASSSKAGVRNEQYF
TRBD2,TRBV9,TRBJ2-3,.,TGTGCCAGCAGCTCACTAGCGGGGAACACAGATACGCAGTATTTT,CASSSLAGNTDTQYF
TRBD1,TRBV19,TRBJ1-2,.,TGTGCCAGTAGTATGGACAGGGTCGATGGCTACACCTTC,CASSMDRVDGYTF
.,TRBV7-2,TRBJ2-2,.,TGTGCCAGCAGTTGGACACGGAACACCGGGGAGCTGTTTTTT,CASSWTRNTGELFF
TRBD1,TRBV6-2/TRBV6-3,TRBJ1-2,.,TGTGCCAGCAGTTACCAGGGACAGGGGGCTACTAATGGCTACACCTTC,CASSYQGQGATNGYTF
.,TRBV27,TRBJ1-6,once,TGTGCCAGCAGACTGGGAGGGGTTGGAGCTTCACCCCTCCACTTT,CASRLGGVGASPLHF
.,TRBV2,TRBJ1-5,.,TGTGCCACAGGGTTGGGGGCGCAACGCAATCAGCCCCAGCATTTT,CATGLGAQRNQPQHF
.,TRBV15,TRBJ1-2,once,TGTGCCACCAGCAGAGATATCGCAGGGGCGGGCTACACCTTC,CATSRDIAGAGYTF
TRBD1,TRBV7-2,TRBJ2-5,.,TGTGCCAGCAGCCCGAGGACAGGGGACAGGGGGACCCAGTACTTC,CASSPRTGDRGTQYF
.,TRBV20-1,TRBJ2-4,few,TGCAGTGCTAGTCAGGGCGCCAAAAACATTCAGTACTTC,CSASQGAKNIQYF
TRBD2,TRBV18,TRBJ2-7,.,TGTGCCAGCTCTTCCGGACTAGCGGGAGACCGCGAGCAGTACTTC,CASSSGLAGDREQYF